The 14 T cell receptor beta chains listed next were all sequenced from one sample in a study of blood T cell repertoires in COVID-19. Profiled with immunoSEQ multiplex PCR; TCRdb holds only in-frame clones, not every one. The sample gives approximately 15,000 clones, roughly 84% of which show up once; about 9.8% is in the top ten. Sequenced material: peripheral blood. All receptors come from a human donor in a cohort sampled during active COVID-19.

The V gene is TRBV7-9, the J gene TRBJ2-1, with TRBD2 matching over 13 bases. V shed 5 bases, J shed 9 bases, and the junction held 7 bases outside the gene matches. CDR3 size: 15 residues. Germline CDR1 reads SEHNR; CDR2 reads FQNEAQ (reference sequence). The CDR3 spells CASSLGTSGTGEQFF. The CDR3 region has the DNA TGTGCCAGCAGCCTCGGGACTAGCGGGACGGGTGAGCAGTTCTTC.

CDR3 DNA: TGTGCCAGCAGCTTGGCCGGCTCTGTGGCAGGGGCTGCGCGCGAGCAGTACTTC. Translation gives CASSLAGSVAGAAREQYF. The genes are TRBV5-5 and TRBJ2-7; D is possibly TRBD1 (6 bases). This CDR3 contains 18 residues. V was clipped by 0 bases and J by 6 bases, with 25 bases between them. Germline V gives CDR1 SGHKS, CDR2 YYEKEE (reference sequence).

J is TRBJ2-7 and V is TRBV5-1, with 7 nucleotides matching TRBD1. Germline loops: CDR1 SGHRS, CDR2 YFSETQ. The ends lost 4 bases at V and 7 bases at J; junction bases unmatched: 11. This CDR3 region has 14 residues. The CDR3: CASSQGDALGEQYF. CDR3 bases: TGCGCCAGCAGCCAGGGGGACGCCCTGGGGGAGCAGTACTTC.

A single count supports this clone. The chain uses TRBV19 and TRBJ2-1, with D possibly TRBD2 on 6 matching bases. The CDR3 has 18 residues. Germline CDR1 LNHDA, CDR2 SQIVND (reference sequence). With 3 bases removed from V and 0 bases from J, the gap between germline ends came to 18 bases. The CDR3 reads CASSIRRPEGSSYNEQFF. CDR3 coding DNA: TGTGCCAGTAGTATTCGGCGCCCGGAGGGAAGCTCCTACAATGAGCAGTTCTTC.

This rearrangement joins TRBV11-2 to TRBJ2-3; D is perhaps TRBD1 (6 bases). The V end lost 5 bases, the J end lost 3 bases, and 18 bases lay between the germline ends. The CDR3 spans 16 residues. Looked up from germline, CDR1 is SGHAT and CDR2 is FQNNGV. The CDR3 DNA reads TGTGCCAGCAGCGAAAGGTCAGGGGTCACGACAGATACGCAGTATTTT. It codes for CASSERSGVTTDTQYF.

The CDR3 region has the DNA TGTGCCAGCACTGTACTAGCGGGGGGCTACAATGAGCAGTTCTTC. It yields the protein CASTVLAGGYNEQFF. This sequence joins TRBV11-3 and TRBJ2-1, with 12 bases matching TRBD2. Germline lookup yields CDR1 SGHNT and CDR2 YENEEA. V was clipped by 7 bases and J by 3 bases; unmatched bases: 4. CDR3 length equals 15 residues.

The chain joins TRBV19 to TRBJ2-3; possible D gene TRBD1, 5 bases. The CDR3 is 12 amino acids. V dropped 6 bases and J dropped 2 bases, with 6 bases sitting between them. The germline V gene encodes CDR1 LNHDA and CDR2 SQIVND (reference sequence). The CDR3 region is CASRGDTDTQYF. The CDR3 nucleotides read TGTGCCAGTAGAGGGGACACAGATACGCAGTATTTT. The whole variable domain, filled in from reference TRBV19 and TRBJ2-3, reads DGGITQSPKYLFRKEGQNVTLSCEQNLNHDAMYWYRQDPGQGLRLIYYSQIVNDFQKGDIAEGYSVSREKKESFPLTVTSAQKNPTAFYLCASRGDTDTQYFGPGTRLTVL.

This chain uses TRBV3-1 (or the pseudogene TRBV3-2) with TRBJ2-3; 10 nucleotides agree with TRBD2. The CDR3 covers 14 residues. V gave up 5 bases and J gave up 3 bases; unmatched junction bases: 2. CDR1 LGHDT and CDR2 YNNKEL come from the germline V gene (reference sequence). This chain's CDR3 is CASSLGLATDTQYF. CDR3 bases: TGTGCCAGCAGCTTGGGACTAGCGACAGATACGCAGTATTTT.

This clone appeared a few times. The chain has TRBV9 and TRBJ1-6, with 10 positions matching TRBD1. Trimming at V came to 3 bases and at J to 9 bases, leaving 6 bases not matched to a gene. The CDR3 is made up of 15 amino acids. Germline V lookup: CDR1 SGDLS, CDR2 YYNGEE. The CDR3 spells CASSETGGAGSPLHF. CDR3 nucleotides: TGTGCCAGCAGCGAGACAGGGGGCGCAGGTTCACCCCTCCACTTT.

The rearrangement links TRBV4-1 to TRBJ2-1; TRBD1 aligns across 8 bases. The V gene's germline CDR1 is MGHRA and CDR2 YSYEKL. With 0 bases clipped from V and 4 bases from J, the junction kept 11 bases outside the gene matches. The CDR3 is made up of 18 amino acids. As DNA, the CDR3 is TGCGCCAGCAGCCAAGATCCCACGACAGGGGCGGGTTACAATGAGCAGTTCTTC. Protein: CASSQDPTTGAGYNEQFF.

This clone was detected only a few times. The chain has TRBV5-1 and TRBJ2-7; 11 nucleotides match TRBD1. The ends lost 2 bases at V and 4 bases at J; junction bases unmatched: 2. There are 14 residues in the CDR3. Germline CDR1 reads SGHRS; CDR2 reads YFSETQ. Here the CDR3 DNA reads TGCGCCAGCAGCTTAGGACAGGGGGCTTACGAGCAGTACTTC. It specifies CASSLGQGAYEQYF.

In DNA form, the CDR3 reads TGTGCCAGTAGTATCGGGATGGCAGAAGGAAACACCATATATTTT. It specifies CASSIGMAEGNTIYF. The genes are TRBV19 and TRBJ1-3; D call uncertain. The CDR3 spans 15 residues. The V end was cut by 3 bases, the J end by 4 bases, with 13 bases between. Looked up from germline, CDR1 is LNHDA and CDR2 is SQIVND (reference sequence).

This clone has only a few counts. The V gene is TRBV3-1 (or the pseudogene TRBV3-2), the J gene TRBJ2-7, with TRBD1 identical over 9 bases. Germline lookup yields CDR1 LGHDT and CDR2 YNNKEL (reference sequence). The length of the CDR3 is 13 residues. Trimming cost V 7 bases and J 2 bases; bases outside gene matches: 3. DNA of the CDR3: TGTGCCAGCACCCGGACAGGGGCCTACGAGCAGTACTTC. Protein sequence: CASTRTGAYEQYF.

V and J are TRBV4-3 and TRBJ2-2; weak D call: TRBD1 (5 bases). V lost 4 bases to trimming and J lost 0 bases, with 12 bases between them. The CDR3 has 16 amino acids. Germline CDR1 LGHNA, CDR2 YSLEER. CDR3 sequence: CASSPRQPANTGELFF. DNA of the CDR3: TGCGCCAGCAGCCCCCGACAGCCTGCGAACACCGGGGAGCTGTTTTTT.